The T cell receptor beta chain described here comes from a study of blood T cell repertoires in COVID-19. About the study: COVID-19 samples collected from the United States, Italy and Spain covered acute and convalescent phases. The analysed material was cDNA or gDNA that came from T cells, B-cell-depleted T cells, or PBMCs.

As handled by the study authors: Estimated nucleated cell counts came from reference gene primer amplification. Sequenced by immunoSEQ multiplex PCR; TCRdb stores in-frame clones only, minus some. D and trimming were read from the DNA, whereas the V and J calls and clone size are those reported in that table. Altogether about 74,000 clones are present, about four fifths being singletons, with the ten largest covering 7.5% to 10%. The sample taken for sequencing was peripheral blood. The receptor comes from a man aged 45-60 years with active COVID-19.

The CDR3 nucleotides are TGCGCCAGCAGCCAAGATTTCGCAAGCCTAACCCTCTCTGGGGCCAACGTCCTGACTTTC. It codes for CASSQDFASLTLSGANVLTF. The chain carries TRBV4-1 and TRBJ2-6; D remains ambiguous. The germline CDR1 and CDR2 sequences are MGHRA and YSYEKL. This CDR3 has 20 residues. V lost 0 bases, J lost 0 bases, and 18 bases lay in between.